Described below is a single T cell receptor beta chain sequence and its context. This clone was seen a single time. What this receptor recognizes is not known. It has no much larger one-base neighbor in the sample; base qualities were not kept. This specimen belongs to a study of blood T cell repertoires in COVID-19 (dated by TCRdb to the early 2020s). Turning to the overall study: Samples from collaborators originated in the United States, Italy and Spain and spanned both the acute and convalescent phases of COVID-19. The material from the prospective study consisted of cDNA or gDNA derived from T cells, B-cell-depleted T cells, or PBMCs. The dataset comprised deeply sampled blood TCRbeta repertoires from subjects exposed to, actively infected with, or recovered from COVID-19. A freely available public database, intended as a resource for researchers studying the immune response to SARS-CoV-2, is where the repertoires were released. Samples were obtained from the ongoing ImmuneRACE study (first 160 participants) and from about 1,300 subjects provided by 6 global collaborators. The sample metadata nearly always contained a de-identified subject ID, COVID-19 status, age in years and sex. Where HLA class I and class II types were available, the types were taken from metadata supplied by the sample provider, not from assay-based typing.

Collaborating institutions collected whole blood in K2EDTA tubes following their own protocols. For TCRbeta analysis, collaborator samples were shipped as frozen whole blood, as isolated PBMCs, or as DNA extracted from either sample type. The immunoSEQ Assay, a bias-controlled multiplex PCR, was used to amplify TCRbeta CDR3 regions from genomic DNA. As for how the authors treated the data: Within the assay, amplification of reference gene primers was used to estimate how many nucleated cells each sample contained. To quantify the absolute abundance of each unique TCRbeta CDR3 rearrangement, sequence reads were collapsed and filtered. Productive Simpson clonality was computed per sample as the square root of Simpson's diversity index over productive rearrangements. TCRdb obtained this table from immuneACCESS and retained in-frame rearrangements with V and J assigned. These tables miss some clones; where compared with another copy, unresolved V genes account for less than half of the shortfall, and the remainder is unexplained. V, J and clone size reflect that table, while D and trimming were determined from the DNA. The sample contains more than 95,000 clones, under 80% of them found a single time. Together, the top ten hold about 2.7% of the sample.

General study outcomes and caveats: The quantity of clinical and demographic metadata differed by source and by participant and was supplied without curation.

Trimming at the junction amounts to 2 bases on V and 0 bases on J, and the germline ends lie 12 bases apart. Via the germline V gene, CDR1 is SGHRS and CDR2 YFSETQ. From the cysteine through the phenylalanine, the CDR3 covers 16 amino acids. Only the CDR3 DNA is retained, 48 bases long and in frame from the first base. Sequenced material: peripheral blood. The sequence was collected from a man aged 45 to 65 with acute or convalescent COVID-19. The V and J segments used are TRBV5-1 and TRBJ1-3, and perhaps TRBD1 as D gene, on 5 matching bases. The DNA sequence follows: TGCGCCAGCAGCTTTAGGGGCAGCATCTCTGGAAACACCATATATTTT. Translated, it gives CASSFRGSISGNTIYF.